These 9 T cell receptor beta chains came from one sample sequenced in a study of CD8 T cells in ankylosing spondylitis. Antigen specificity for these receptors is unknown. Broader study findings: The study identified a TCR beta motif of 7 or 8 highly homologous variants that appeared characteristic of ankylosing spondylitis blood.

TCRdb passed the 5' RACE reads through MiXCR, listing each CDR3 protein once. The sample has more than 650,000 distinct CDR3 sequences, 12% seen once. Source material: blood, either unsorted or a sorted T cell fraction (not recorded which). The receptors derive from a male donor with ankylosing spondylitis.

This clonotype occurred a few times. This rearrangement joins TRBV18 to TRBJ2-7; D possibly corresponds to TRBD1 (6 bases). Germline V lookup: CDR1 KGHSH, CDR2 LQKENI. V was pared by 2 bases and J by 3 bases, with 14 bases between. The CDR3 length is 15 residues. The CDR3 loop is CASSPRGTYVYEQYF. As DNA, the CDR3 is TGTGCCAGCTCACCAAGGGGGACGTACGTCTACGAGCAGTACTTC.

The chain combines TRBV6-6 with TRBJ2-3, with no clear D. The germline gives CDR1 MNHNY, CDR2 SVGAGI (reference sequence). The CDR3 has 16 residues. The V end was cut by 7 bases, the J end by 0 bases, with 17 bases between. The CDR3 is CASTSGRIPSTDTQYF. CDR3 nucleotide sequence: TGTGCCAGCACCTCAGGCCGAATACCTAGCACAGATACGCAGTATTTT.

This clonotype has just a few counts. The chain is built from TRBV15 and TRBJ1-2; D gene ambiguous. The CDR3 has 14 amino acids. Germline loops: CDR1 LNHNV, CDR2 YYDKDF (reference sequence). With 0 bases removed from V and 1 base from J, the gap between germline ends came to 6 bases. CDR3 nucleotides: TGTGCCACCAGCAGAGATAGGAATAACTATGGCTACACCTTC. Translation gives CATSRDRNNYGYTF.

J is TRBJ2-6 and V is TRBV27; a weak D match, TRBD1 (5 bases). Trimming pared 1 base from V and 2 bases from J, leaving 9 bases between. Germline CDR1 MNHEY, CDR2 SMNVEV (reference sequence). The CDR3 covers 16 residues. The CDR3 DNA sequence: TGTGCCAGCAGTTTATTAAGGGGCGCTGGGGCCAACGTCCTGACTTTC. Amino acid sequence: CASSLLRGAGANVLTF.

Regarding this clonotype: At one end, the junction sequence differs from germline, possibly due to a read error. The V and J genes are TRBV6-5 and TRBJ1-2; possibly TRBD1 for D (5 bases). The CDR3 has 16 residues. Germline CDR1 reads MNHEY; CDR2 reads SVGAGI. CDR3 residues: CASSYTARTIRNGYTF. The CDR3 coding sequence is TGTGCTAGCAGTTACACTGCCCGGACAATACGGAATGGCTACACCTTC.

This clonotype was observed a few times. This chain connects TRBV6-2 or TRBV6-3 to TRBJ2-3, with D perhaps matching TRBD1 (5 bases). The CDR3 consists of 12 residues. Per the germline V gene, CDR1 is MNHEY and CDR2 is SVGEGT. The V end lost 1 base, the J end lost 9 bases, and 8 bases lay between the germline ends. This CDR3 is CASSYFRGTQYF. CDR3 nucleotides: TGTGCCAGCAGTTACTTTAGGGGCACGCAGTATTTT.

The chain combines TRBV24-1 with TRBJ2-2; D gene unclear. Germline V CDR1 and CDR2: KGHDR, SFDVKD. CDR3 size: 14 residues. V was cut by 6 bases and J by 5 bases, with 12 bases left in between. CDR3 DNA sequence: TGTGCCACCAGTAATGCTGCGTCGACCGGGGAGCTGTTTTTT. This translates into CATSNAASTGELFF.

This clonotype was recorded a few times. The chain carries TRBV24-1 and TRBJ2-3, with TRBD1 matching over 9 bases. The CDR3 covers 16 residues. V lost 3 bases to trimming and J lost 3 bases; unmatched junction nucleotides: 6. Germline assignment: CDR1 KGHDR and CDR2 SFDVKD. CDR3 sequence (DNA): TGTGCCACCAGTGATCCCCCGGGACAGGGAACAGATACGCAGTATTTT. Its translation: CATSDPPGQGTDTQYF.

The rearrangement uses TRBV20-1 and TRBJ2-7; 8 nucleotides agree with TRBD2. J lost 6 bases, V lost 0 bases, and 7 bases had no gene match. CDR3 length: 14 amino acids. Germline lookup yields CDR1 DFQATT and CDR2 SNEGSKA (reference sequence). CDR3 protein: CSAREASGLFEQYF. The CDR3 DNA is TGCAGTGCTAGAGAGGCTAGCGGGTTGTTCGAGCAGTACTTC.